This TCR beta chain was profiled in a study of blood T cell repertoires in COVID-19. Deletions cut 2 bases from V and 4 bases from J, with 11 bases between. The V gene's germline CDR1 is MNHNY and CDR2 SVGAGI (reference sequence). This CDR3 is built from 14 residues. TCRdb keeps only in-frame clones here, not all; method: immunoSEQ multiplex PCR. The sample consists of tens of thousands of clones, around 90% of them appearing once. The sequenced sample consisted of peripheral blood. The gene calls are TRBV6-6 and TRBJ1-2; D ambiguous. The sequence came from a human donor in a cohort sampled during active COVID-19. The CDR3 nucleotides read TGTGCCAGCAGTTACGTCGAGGGTGGCTATGGCTACACCTTC. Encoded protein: CASSYVEGGYGYTF.